The 30 T cell receptor beta chains listed next were all sequenced from one sample in a study of vaccination and CD4 T cells after COVID-19. Antigens for these TCRs are unknown. Treatment noted: 10-day PBMC culture with coronavirus spike peptide pools or control peptides (ViraFEST assay). The Oncomine TCR Beta short-read assay sequenced DNA from cultured CD4+ T cells. One entry per CDR3 protein results from TCRdb running MiXCR on the PCR reads. The sample lists roughly 9,000 distinct CDR3 sequences, about a quarter seen once, with roughly 12% in the top ten. The material was CD4+ T cells from blood, cultured in vitro, obtained after SARS-CoV-2 vaccination. The receptors come from a human donor who had recovered from COVID-19.

By sample fraction, this clonotype is medium-sized. The V and J genes are TRBV27 and TRBJ1-5; no clear D gene. CDR1 and CDR2 from the germline V gene are MNHEY and SMNVEV (reference sequence). CDR3 size: 14 residues. V was cut by 5 bases and J by 4 bases, with 12 bases left in between. The CDR3 loop is CASSLTSPNQPQHF. Written as DNA, the CDR3 is TGTGCCAGCAGTCTGACAAGTCCTAATCAGCCCCAGCATTTT.

The V call is TRBV19, the J call TRBJ2-3; TRBD2 agrees at 14 bases. Per germline, CDR1 LNHDA and CDR2 SQIVND (reference sequence). The ends lost 5 bases at V and 2 bases at J; junction bases unmatched: 3. The CDR3 length is 16 residues. In DNA, the CDR3 is TGTGCCAGTAGTCGGACTAGCGGGAGGCTCACAGATACGCAGTATTTT. Protein sequence: CASSRTSGRLTDTQYF.

This rearrangement joins TRBV18 to TRBJ2-7; D uncertain. The CDR3 sequence is 10 residues long. Trimming left V 8 bases short and J 0 bases short, with 2 bases between. Germline V lookup: CDR1 KGHSH, CDR2 LQKENI. Here the CDR3 reads CASHSYEQYF. Written as DNA, the CDR3 is TGTGCCAGCCACTCCTACGAGCAGTACTTC.

This clonotype has only a few counts. The rearrangement uses TRBV4-3 and TRBJ2-2, with D possibly being TRBD1 (6 bases). The CDR3 runs 14 residues. V gave up 6 bases and J gave up 6 bases, with 14 bases separating them. Germline-derived CDR1 and CDR2 are LGHNA and YSLEER. CDR3 sequence (DNA): TGCGCCAGCAGAGTCACAGGGATCGCCGGGGAGCTGTTTTTT. It translates to CASRVTGIAGELFF.

The V call is TRBV5-4, the J call TRBJ2-7; a possible D gene is TRBD1 (5 bases). CDR3 size: 16 residues. Germline V lookup: CDR1 SGHNT, CDR2 YYREEE (reference sequence). V was clipped by 7 bases and J by 0 bases, with 20 bases between them. The CDR3 DNA reads as TGTGCCAGCGGATGGTATGGGGCGCAGAGCTCCTACGAGCAGTACTTC. This sequence encodes CASGWYGAQSSYEQYF.

Judged by abundance, this clonotype is medium-sized. The CDR3 bases are TGCAGTGCTAGAGATTTCGGATTCAAAGAGACCCAGTACTTC. It specifies CSARDFGFKETQYF. The gene calls are TRBV20-1 and TRBJ2-5, with no clear D. This CDR3 spans 14 amino acids. V lost 0 bases, J lost 3 bases, and 11 bases lay in between. CDR1 is DFQATT and CDR2 is SNEGSKA in the germline V gene (reference sequence).

This clonotype was picked up a small number of times. The chain has TRBV15 and TRBJ2-5; D unclear. Germline V gene data show CDR1 as LNHNV and CDR2 as YYDKDF (reference sequence). Trimming cost V 0 bases and J 8 bases, with 10 bases left between them. This CDR3 is built from 13 residues. The CDR3, as DNA: TGTGCCACCAGCAGAGATCCCGGGTCAACCCAGTACTTC. This sequence encodes CATSRDPGSTQYF.

The chain recombines TRBV28 with TRBJ2-3; maybe TRBD1 (6 bases). The V end lost 6 bases, the J end lost 1 base, and 14 bases lay between the germline ends. The CDR3 length is 15 residues. Germline CDR1 reads MDHEN; CDR2 reads SYDVKM. For the CDR3, the DNA is TGTGCCAGCAGCCTCGCAGGGGTTGGCACAGATACGCAGTATTTT. Translation: CASSLAGVGTDTQYF.

V and J are TRBV7-7 and TRBJ1-1; tentatively, D is TRBD1 (5 bases). CDR1 SSHAT and CDR2 FNYEAQ come from the germline V gene (reference sequence). The CDR3 runs to 16 residues. The germline V and J ends were trimmed by 5 bases and 4 bases, with 20 bases remaining between them. The CDR3 region has the DNA TGTGCCAGCAGCCCCCCCCGCCAGGGATGGGCCACTGAAGCTTTCTTT. This gives the protein CASSPPRQGWATEAFF.

This clonotype was recorded a few times. The chain uses TRBV28 and TRBJ1-3, with a weak D call TRBD1 (5 bases). Germline CDR1 is MDHEN and CDR2 is SYDVKM. V was shortened by 1 base and J by 4 bases, with 14 bases between the two germline ends. The length of the CDR3 is 16 residues. CDR3 sequence (DNA): TGTGCCAGCAGTTTATTGGTGGGGCCGGCGGGAAACACCATATATTTT. Its translation: CASSLLVGPAGNTIYF. The whole variable domain, filled in from reference TRBV28 and TRBJ1-3, reads DVKVTQSSRYLVKRTGEKVFLECVQDMDHENMFWYRQDPGLGLRLIYFSYDVKMKEKGDIPEGYSVSREKKERFSLILESASTNQTSMYLCASSLLVGPAGNTIYFGEGSWLTVV.

The genes are TRBV28 and TRBJ2-7; D uncertain. V was trimmed by 3 bases and J by 6 bases, leaving 9 bases between them. CDR1 and CDR2 from the germline V gene are MDHEN and SYDVKM. The CDR3 spans 12 residues. The CDR3 DNA reads as TGTGCCAGCAGTTTGGCGGTGCGCGAGCAGTACTTC. Protein sequence: CASSLAVREQYF.

The chain carries TRBV1 and TRBJ1-5; the table's D call, TRBD1, has no DNA check behind it. TRBV1 is flagged as a pseudogene. The CDR3 contains 17 residues. CDR3: CTSSQERQQGLNQPQHF. In nucleotides, the CDR3 is TGCACCAGCAGCCAAGAACGACAACAGGGCCTAAATCAGCCCCAGCATTTT.

This clonotype was seen more than once but under ten times. The chain links TRBV6-2 or TRBV6-3 to TRBJ2-7; 7 positions agree with TRBD1. Germline assignment: CDR1 MNHEY and CDR2 SVGEGT. The CDR3 sequence is 14 residues long. After removal of 7 bases from V and 9 bases from J, the junction contained 15 bases not matched to a gene. The CDR3 nucleotides read TGTGCCAGCAAGTCGGGACAGACCCTCTCCCCGCAGTACTTC. Translating it yields CASKSGQTLSPQYF.

This rearrangement joins TRBV7-2 to TRBJ2-7; D assignment may be TRBD1 or TRBD2 (5 bases each). Germline assignment: CDR1 SGHTA and CDR2 FQGNSA. V lost 5 bases, J lost 6 bases, and 11 bases lay in between. The CDR3 has 12 residues. The CDR3 loop reads CASSRRGGEQYF. In DNA form, the CDR3 reads TGTGCCAGCAGCCGCCGTGGGGGCGAGCAGTACTTC.

The chain links TRBV5-1 to TRBJ1-1; D uncertain. The CDR3 covers 13 residues. Germline values: CDR1 SGHRS, CDR2 YFSETQ. V lost 4 bases, J lost 3 bases, and 10 bases lay in between. The CDR3: CASSPQVDTEAFF. In DNA, the CDR3 is TGCGCCAGCAGCCCCCAGGTGGACACTGAAGCTTTCTTT.

The chain uses TRBV28 and TRBJ1-1, with D maybe TRBD1 (5 bases). Germline values: CDR1 MDHEN, CDR2 SYDVKM. There are 15 residues in the CDR3. The V gene lost 2 bases and the J gene lost 6 bases, with 16 bases spanning the gap. As DNA, the CDR3 is TGTGCCAGCAGTTTAGGGGGTGGTCCGGAGGCTGAAGCTTTCTTT. Its protein product is CASSLGGGPEAEAFF.

There are a few counts of this clonotype. The J gene is TRBJ2-7, the V gene TRBV11-2; D uncertain. The germline gives CDR1 SGHAT, CDR2 FQNNGV. This CDR3 has 15 amino acids. Trimming stripped 1 base from V and 5 bases from J, with 15 bases between. As DNA, the CDR3 is TGTGCCAGCAGCTTAGTCGGGTATCCAGGCGACGAGCAGTACTTC. Amino acids: CASSLVGYPGDEQYF.

This sequence joins TRBV11-1 and TRBJ2-5; 11 bases are a match to TRBD2. This CDR3 is built from 16 residues. The V segment lost 2 bases and the J segment 5 bases; nucleotides outside the gene matches: 7. Germline values: CDR1 SGHAT, CDR2 FQDESV (reference sequence). CDR3 coding DNA: TGTGCCAGCAGCTTATCGCACCGGACTAGCGGGGAGACCCAGTACTTC. As protein: CASSLSHRTSGETQYF.

The chain couples TRBV6-1 to TRBJ2-7; D perhaps matches TRBD2 (7 bases). From germline, CDR1 is MNHNS and CDR2 SASEGT. CDR3 length: 17 residues. The ends were cut back, 7 bases at V and 4 bases at J, with 26 bases in the middle. The CDR3 region has the DNA TGTGCCAGCACCAAGGGGGGGGCACACGGGAGAATTTACGAGCAGTACTTC. Encoded protein: CASTKGGAHGRIYEQYF.

This clonotype ranks as medium-sized. The CDR3 coding sequence is TGTGCCAGCAGCTTCCGGACTAGCGCTGCCAACAACAATGAGCAGTTCTTC. This gives the protein CASSFRTSAANNNEQFF. The V call is TRBV7-8, the J call TRBJ2-1; the match to TRBD2 covers 9 bases. Germline CDR1 and CDR2: SGHVS and FQNEAQ. V was clipped by 3 bases and J by 5 bases; unmatched bases: 11. The CDR3 is made up of 17 amino acids. Based on the CDR3 plus reference TRBV7-8 and TRBJ2-1, the full variable domain is GAGVSQSPRYKVAKRGQDVALRCDPISGHVSLFWYQQALGQGPEFLTYFQNEAQLDKSGLPSDRFFAERPEGSVSTLKIQRTQQEDSAVYLCASSFRTSAANNNEQFFGPGTRLTVL.

J is TRBJ2-1 and V is TRBV20-1; no firm D call. The CDR3 consists of 11 residues. Germline CDR1 DFQATT, CDR2 SNEGSKA (reference sequence). Trimming shortened V by 1 base and J by 6 bases, and 4 bases separated the two germline ends. CDR3: CSARVGNEQFF. For the CDR3, the DNA is TGCAGTGCTAGAGTAGGCAATGAGCAGTTCTTC.

This rearrangement joins TRBV20-1 to TRBJ2-5; 11 bases line up with TRBD2. The V gene end was trimmed by 6 bases and the J gene end by 5 bases; junction bases not matched to a gene: 26. This CDR3 spans 20 amino acids. CDR1 DFQATT and CDR2 SNEGSKA come from the germline V gene (reference sequence). The CDR3 nucleotides are TGCAGTGCCTACGGCCTGACAGGGGAGGGTAGCGGGAGGGCCGGGGAGACCCAGTACTTC. Translated, it gives CSAYGLTGEGSGRAGETQYF.

This clonotype occurred a few times. The V gene is TRBV6-5, the J gene TRBJ2-7; a possible D gene is TRBD1 (5 bases). CDR1 is MNHEY and CDR2 is SVGAGI in the germline V gene. V was trimmed by 2 bases and J by 2 bases, leaving 13 bases between them. The CDR3 runs 15 residues. The CDR3 spells CASSYDGWGTYEQYF. CDR3 sequence (DNA): TGTGCCAGCAGTTACGATGGCTGGGGCACCTACGAGCAGTACTTC.

The chain couples TRBV29-1 to TRBJ1-3; D is undetermined. From germline, CDR1 is SQVTM and CDR2 ANQGSEA. The V and J ends lost 2 bases and 5 bases respectively, with 22 bases between them. There are 17 residues in the CDR3. The CDR3 DNA follows: TGCAGCGTTGAAAATCCCGACCTGCTGTTACTTCGAAACACCATATATTTT. Translating gives CSVENPDLLLLRNTIYF.

V gene TRBV12-3 or TRBV12-4 combines with J gene TRBJ1-2; maybe TRBD1 (5 bases). The CDR3 contains 13 residues. V was trimmed by 6 bases and J by 8 bases, leaving 16 bases between them. The CDR3 DNA follows: TGTGCCAGCAGCCCCTCGGTGAGACAGGGCTACACCTTC. Encoded protein: CASSPSVRQGYTF.

The chain carries TRBV27 and TRBJ2-4; 7 positions agree with TRBD2. Germline loops: CDR1 MNHEY, CDR2 SMNVEV (reference sequence). CDR3 length: 15 amino acids. Losses at the gene ends were 6 bases for V and 4 bases for J; bases not matched to a gene: 9. Written as DNA, the CDR3 is TGTGCCAGCAGGTCACTAGCGCCCATTAAAAACATTCAGTACTTC. The encoded protein is CASRSLAPIKNIQYF.

This clonotype is medium-sized (0.01 to 0.1%) by share. This chain's CDR3 is CATRWDGIYEQYF. The CDR3 coding sequence is TGTGCCACCAGATGGGACGGAATCTACGAGCAGTACTTC. This chain joins TRBV24-1 and TRBJ2-7; D might be TRBD1 or TRBD2, each matching 5 bases. CDR1 and CDR2 from the germline V gene are KGHDR and SFDVKD. The ends were cut back, 7 bases at V and 3 bases at J, with 12 bases in the middle. This CDR3 contains 13 residues.

J is TRBJ1-5 and V is TRBV18; a possible D gene is TRBD1 (6 bases). Trimming removed 4 bases from V and 6 bases from J, with 13 bases in between. There are 14 residues in the CDR3. From germline, CDR1 is KGHSH and CDR2 LQKENI. CDR3: CASSRQGPGQPQHF. The CDR3 coding sequence is TGTGCCAGCTCACGCCAGGGGCCGGGTCAGCCCCAGCATTTT.

Notes on this clonotype: An end of the junction differs from the germline gene, which may be a read error. V gene TRBV27 combines with J gene TRBJ2-6; D perhaps matches TRBD1 (5 bases). Germline V CDR1 and CDR2: MNHEY, SMNVEV (reference sequence). This CDR3 spans 14 amino acids. Here the CDR3 DNA reads TGTGCCAGCAGACCTCAATCTGGGGCCTACGTCCTGACTTTC. It encodes CASRPQSGAYVLTF.

In its sample, this clonotype was seen a few times. V gene TRBV27 combines with J gene TRBJ2-3; D unresolved. The CDR3 has 15 residues. Germline V gives CDR1 MNHEY, CDR2 SMNVEV (reference sequence). V was cut by 2 bases and J by 4 bases, with 13 bases left in between. The CDR3 bases are TGTGCCAGCAGTTTAGGCCGGCTTGGGGCAGATACGCAGTATTTT. Amino acid sequence: CASSLGRLGADTQYF.